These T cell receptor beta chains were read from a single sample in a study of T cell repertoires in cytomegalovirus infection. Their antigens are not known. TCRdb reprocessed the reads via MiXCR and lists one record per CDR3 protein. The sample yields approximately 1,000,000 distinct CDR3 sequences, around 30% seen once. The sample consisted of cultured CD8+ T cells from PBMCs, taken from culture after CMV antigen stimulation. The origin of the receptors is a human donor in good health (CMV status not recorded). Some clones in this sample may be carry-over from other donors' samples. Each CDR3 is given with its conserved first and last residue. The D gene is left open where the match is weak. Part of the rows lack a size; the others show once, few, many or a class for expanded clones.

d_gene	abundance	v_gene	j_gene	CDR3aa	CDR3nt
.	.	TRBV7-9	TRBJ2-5	CASSLASTAAETQYF	TGTGCCAGCAGCTTAGCCTCGACAGCTGCTGAGACCCAGTACTTC
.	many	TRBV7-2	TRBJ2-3	CASSLGSLGPDTQYF	TGTGCCAGCAGCTTAGGGAGTCTAGGACCAGATACGCAGTATTTT
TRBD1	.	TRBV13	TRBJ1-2	CASSSRDSYSRDYGYTF	TGTGCCAGCAGCTCCCGGGACAGCTATTCTAGGGACTATGGCTACACCTTC
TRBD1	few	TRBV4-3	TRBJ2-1	CASSQDQTGAPYNEQFF	TGCGCCAGCAGCCAAGATCAGACAGGGGCCCCGTACAATGAGCAGTTCTTC
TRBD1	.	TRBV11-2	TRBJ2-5	CASSSLTQGAGTFETQYF	TGTGCCAGCAGCTCTTTGACGCAGGGGGCAGGTACCTTTGAGACCCAGTACTTC
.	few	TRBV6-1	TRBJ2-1	CASSEDGRTGPYNEQFF	TGTGCCAGCAGTGAGGATGGAAGAACGGGACCCTACAATGAGCAGTTCTTC
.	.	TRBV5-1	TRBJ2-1	CASRGGPEQFF	TGCGCCAGCAGAGGAGGGCCTGAGCAGTTCTTC
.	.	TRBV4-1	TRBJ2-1	CASSQLSEYEQFF	TGCGCCAGCAGCCAATTATCAGAATACGAGCAGTTCTTC
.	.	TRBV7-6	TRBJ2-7	CASSSPGGGSSYEQYF	TGTGCCAGCAGCTCCCCAGGGGGGGGGAGCTCCTACGAGCAGTACTTC
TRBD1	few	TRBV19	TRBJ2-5	CASSLGTEVMETQYF	TGTGCCAGTAGTCTTGGGACAGAAGTCATGGAGACCCAGTACTTC
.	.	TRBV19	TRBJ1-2	CASSRYQKGYGYTF	TGTGCCAGTAGCAGGTACCAGAAGGGCTATGGCTACACCTTC
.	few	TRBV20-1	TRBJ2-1	CSARRGRPGEVYNEQFF	TGCAGTGCTAGAAGGGGGAGGCCGGGGGAGGTCTACAATGAGCAGTTCTTC
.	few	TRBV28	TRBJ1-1	CASSDLKVENTEAFF	TGTGCCAGCAGTGACCTTAAGGTTGAGAACACTGAAGCTTTCTTT
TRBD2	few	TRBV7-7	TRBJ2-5	CASSLAAGEQETQYF	TGTGCTAGCAGCTTAGCAGCGGGGGAGCAAGAGACCCAGTACTTC
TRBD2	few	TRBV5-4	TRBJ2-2	CASSLEIPESSGGELFF	TGTGCCAGCAGCTTGGAAATCCCGGAGAGTAGCGGGGGGGAGCTGTTTTTT
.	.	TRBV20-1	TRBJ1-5	CSARDFTGDNQPQHF	TGCAGTGCTAGAGATTTCACCGGAGATAATCAGCCCCAGCATTTT
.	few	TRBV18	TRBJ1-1	CASSPRSLGLSGNTEAFF	TGTGCCAGCTCACCACGCAGTCTTGGACTTTCGGGGAACACTGAAGCTTTCTTT
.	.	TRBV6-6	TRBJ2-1	CASSRTDQYNEQFF	TGTGCCAGCAGCAGGACGGACCAATACAATGAGCAGTTCTTC
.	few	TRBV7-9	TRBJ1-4	CASSVPGTQLKRLFF	TGTGCCAGCAGCGTCCCCGGGACCCAGCTGAAGAGACTGTTTTTT
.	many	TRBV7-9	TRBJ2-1	CASSLEGVGRYNEQFF	TGTGCCAGCAGCTTAGAGGGGGTCGGAAGATACAATGAGCAGTTCTTC
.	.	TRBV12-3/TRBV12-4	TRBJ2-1	CASSPGTRVDEQFF	TGTGCCAGCAGCCCGGGAACTAGGGTGGATGAGCAGTTCTTC
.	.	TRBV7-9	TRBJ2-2	CASSLEDQGYTGELFF	TGTGCCAGCAGCTTAGAGGATCAGGGGTACACCGGGGAGCTGTTTTTT
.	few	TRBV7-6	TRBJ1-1	CASSLAGDGDTEAFF	TGTGCCAGCAGCTTAGCAGGGGATGGTGACACTGAAGCTTTCTTT
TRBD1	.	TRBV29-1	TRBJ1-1	CSVPDRGDPEAFF	TGCAGCGTTCCGGACAGGGGGGACCCTGAAGCTTTCTTT
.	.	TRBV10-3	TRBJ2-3	CAISESGSPDTQYF	TGTGCCATCAGTGAGTCTGGTAGCCCAGATACGCAGTATTTT
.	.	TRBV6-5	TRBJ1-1	CASSQDDRVYTEAFF	TGTGCCAGCAGTCAAGACGACAGAGTATACACTGAAGCTTTCTTT
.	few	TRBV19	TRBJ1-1	CASGSGVSTEAFF	TGTGCCAGTGGATCTGGGGTTTCCACTGAAGCTTTCTTT
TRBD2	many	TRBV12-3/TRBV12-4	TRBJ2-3	CASSLTGGSTDTQYF	TGTGCCAGCAGTTTGACGGGGGGGAGCACAGATACGCAGTATTTT
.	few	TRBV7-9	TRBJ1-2	CASSSGSGNGYTF	TGTGCCAGCAGCTCCGGGTCGGGCAATGGCTACACCTTC
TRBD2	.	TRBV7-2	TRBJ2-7	CASSLEAGGFYEQYF	TGTGCCAGCAGCTTAGAAGCGGGGGGGTTCTACGAGCAGTACTTC
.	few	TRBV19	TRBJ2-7	CASTTGGVPYEQYF	TGTGCCAGTACCACAGGAGGGGTTCCCTACGAGCAGTACTTC
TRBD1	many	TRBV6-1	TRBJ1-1	CASSDLGTGISPNTEAFF	TGTGCCAGCAGTGATCTTGGGACAGGGATCTCCCCGAACACTGAAGCTTTCTTT
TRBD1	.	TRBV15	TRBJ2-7	CATSRATGEHEQYF	TGTGCCACCAGCAGAGCAACAGGGGAACACGAGCAGTACTTC
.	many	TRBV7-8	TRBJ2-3	CASSLDFLAADTQYF	TGTGCCAGCAGCTTAGATTTTTTGGCGGCAGATACGCAGTATTTT
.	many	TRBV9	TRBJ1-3	CASSVDDISGNTIYF	TGTGCCAGCAGCGTAGATGACATCTCTGGAAACACCATATATTTT
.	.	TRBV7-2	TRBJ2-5	CASSFSVGPLTGTQYF	TGTGCCAGCAGCTTTTCAGTAGGGCCCCTGACAGGGACCCAGTACTTC
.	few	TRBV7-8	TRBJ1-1	CASSPADMTAFF	TGTGCCAGCAGCCCAGCAGACATGACAGCTTTCTTT
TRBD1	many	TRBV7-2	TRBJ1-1	CASSLDRSNTEAFF	TGTGCCAGCAGCTTGGACAGGAGCAACACTGAAGCTTTCTTT
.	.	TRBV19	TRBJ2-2	CASSIYQNTGELFF	TGTGCCAGTAGTATTTACCAGAACACCGGGGAGCTGTTTTTT
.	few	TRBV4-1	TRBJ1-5	CASSQVYSGGIQQPQHF	TGCGCCAGCAGCCAAGTCTACTCGGGGGGCATTCAACAGCCCCAGCATTTT
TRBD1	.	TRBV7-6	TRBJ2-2	CASSLKVLGTDNTGELFF	TGTGCCAGCAGCTTAAAAGTCTTGGGGACAGATAATACCGGGGAGCTGTTTTTT
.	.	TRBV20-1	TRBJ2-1	CSARERRDFYNEQFF	TGCAGTGCTAGAGAGCGACGGGACTTCTACAATGAGCAGTTCTTC
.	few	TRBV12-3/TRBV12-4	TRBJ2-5	CASSSWPQNQETQYF	TGTGCCAGCTCCTCGTGGCCCCAGAACCAAGAGACCCAGTACTTC
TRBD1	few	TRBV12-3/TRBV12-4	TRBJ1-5	CASSETGTGNQPQHF	TGTGCCAGCAGCGAGACAGGGACTGGCAATCAGCCCCAGCATTTT
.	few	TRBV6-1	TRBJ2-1	CASSDWGGAANEQFF	TGTGCCAGCAGTGACTGGGGGGGGGCTGCCAATGAGCAGTTCTTC
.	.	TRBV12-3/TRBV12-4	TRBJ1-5	CASREGTGINQPQHF	TGTGCCAGCAGGGAAGGGACCGGGATCAATCAGCCCCAGCATTTT
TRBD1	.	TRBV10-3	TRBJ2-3	CAIRARDRGSDTQYF	TGTGCCATCAGAGCAAGGGACAGGGGATCCGATACGCAGTATTTT
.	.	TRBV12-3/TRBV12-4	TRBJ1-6	CASSFLVVGDSSYNSPLHF	TGTGCCAGCAGTTTTTTAGTGGTGGGGGATAGCTCCTATAATTCACCCCTCCACTTT
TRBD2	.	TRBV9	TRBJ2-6	CASSPPGTSGPVSGANVLTF	TGTGCCAGCAGCCCTCCCGGGACTAGCGGGCCGGTCTCTGGGGCCAACGTCCTGACTTTC